This section outlines one T cell receptor beta chain sequence together with its context. Germline V gene sequence: CDR1 MNHNS, CDR2 SASEGT. The CDR3 spans 13 residues. Trimming cost V 5 bases and J 4 bases, with 11 bases left between them. Clones were sequenced by immunoSEQ multiplex PCR, and TCRdb holds only the in-frame ones, with some missing. The sample includes around 6,700 clones, roughly 20% of them seen just once. The data belong to a study of graft-versus-host responses after intestinal transplantation. Findings and caveats of the study: HvG clone declines early post-transplant were associated with peak circulating GvH levels.

The sample was alloreactive CD4+ T cells from a mixed lymphocyte reaction culture, taken before transplantation. Subset indicated: CFSE-low proliferating T cells sorted from approximately 6-day pre-transplant mixed lymphocyte reaction (GvH or HvG direction). V gene TRBV6-1 combines with J gene TRBJ1-1; D unclear. The sequence was collected from a human patient who was an organ donor for intestinal transplantation. The CDR3 DNA sequence: TGTGCCAGCAGTTCCGAGAAGGCCACTGAAGCTTTCTTT. Translation: CASSSEKATEAFF.